These 30 T cell receptor beta chains were all obtained from the same sample, sequenced in a study of cytomegalovirus exposure and HLA in healthy donors. Use of 60 Vbeta and 13 Jbeta primers characterized the PCR. Clones were read by immunoSEQ multiplex PCR, and TCRdb kept only the in-frame ones, dropping some. This table holds around 130,000 clones, 66% found once. The sample comprised PBMCs. The receptors shown here come from a woman aged 55-75 years in good health and CMV-seronegative.

Details on this clone: Germline is not matched at one junction end, which may reflect a read error. The chain carries TRBV28 and TRBJ1-3, with 7 bases that match TRBD1. This CDR3 comprises 14 residues. Germline values: CDR1 MDHEN, CDR2 SYDVKM. The CDR3 sequence: CASSFGTAGNTVYF. For the CDR3, the DNA is TGTGCCAGCAGTTTCGGGACAGCTGGAAACACCGTATATTTT.

The rearrangement links TRBV5-1 to TRBJ2-1; D may be TRBD1 (6 bases). V was pared by 1 base and J by 8 bases, with 16 bases between. The germline CDR1 and CDR2 sequences are SGHRS and YFSETQ. This CDR3 is 15 amino acids long. The CDR3 sequence: CASSLLGSPGDEQFF. The DNA for the CDR3 is TGCGCCAGCAGCTTGTTAGGTAGCCCAGGGGATGAGCAGTTCTTC.

This clone appeared a few times. The rearrangement joins TRBV19 to TRBJ2-1, with D tentatively TRBD1 (5 bases). Trimming removed 6 bases at V and 9 bases at J, with 21 bases between. In germline, CDR1 is LNHDA, CDR2 SQIVND (reference sequence). The CDR3 has 15 residues. The CDR3, as DNA: TGTGCCAGTAGAGAGCAGGGAAGCGCCCCGGGTGAGCAGTTCTTC. Translation: CASREQGSAPGEQFF.

The V call is TRBV28, the J call TRBJ1-5, with 7 bases lining up with TRBD1. The CDR3 covers 13 residues. The junction had 4 bases not matched to a gene; V was cut back by 5 bases and J by 6 bases. CDR1 MDHEN and CDR2 SYDVKM come from the germline V gene. The CDR3 loop is CASSETGPQPQHF. Here the CDR3 DNA reads TGTGCCAGCAGTGAGACAGGGCCTCAGCCCCAGCATTTT.

The chain joins TRBV7-9 to TRBJ1-4; D perhaps matches TRBD1 (5 bases). Trimming cost V 3 bases and J 6 bases, with 11 bases left between them. Looked up from germline, CDR1 is SEHNR and CDR2 is FQNEAQ (reference sequence). The CDR3 covers 14 residues. CDR3 DNA: TGTGCCAGCAGCTTCAGGGTCGGAGATGAAAAACTGTTTTTT. Protein sequence: CASSFRVGDEKLFF.

The table lists this clone with a count of one. This chain connects TRBV6-1 to TRBJ2-3; 7 positions agree with TRBD1. Per the germline V gene, CDR1 is MNHNS and CDR2 is SASEGT. The CDR3 is made up of 16 amino acids. The V segment lost 4 bases and the J segment 6 bases; nucleotides outside the gene matches: 13. This CDR3 reads CASSAKSGGGSDTQYF. In DNA, the CDR3 is TGTGCCAGCAGTGCAAAGTCAGGGGGTGGGTCGGATACGCAGTATTTT.

This clone has just one count. The V gene is TRBV19, the J gene TRBJ1-1; 8 bases line up with TRBD1. Germline V gene sequence: CDR1 LNHDA, CDR2 SQIVND (reference sequence). CDR3 length equals 17 residues. Trimming took 1 base from V and 4 from J; bases not matched to a gene: 11. CDR3 sequence (DNA): TGTGCCAGTAGTATAGCGACAGGGGTTGATGCGGGCACTGAAGCTTTCTTT. It yields the protein CASSIATGVDAGTEAFF.

This chain uses TRBV4-3 with TRBJ2-7, with TRBD2 matching over 14 bases. This CDR3 region has 15 residues. Trimming at V came to 0 bases and at J to 5 bases, leaving 0 bases not matched to a gene. Per germline, CDR1 LGHNA and CDR2 YSLEER. The CDR3 here is CASSQEGLAGDEQYF. For the CDR3, the DNA is TGCGCCAGCAGCCAAGAGGGACTAGCGGGGGACGAGCAGTACTTC.

This clone occurred a few times. In DNA, the CDR3 is TGTGCCAGCAGTGCCCCCGGAGCGTGGGAGCAGTACTTC. Encoded protein: CASSAPGAWEQYF. The V and J genes are TRBV9 and TRBJ2-5; weak D call: TRBD2 (5 bases). The CDR3 sequence is 13 residues long. Germline values: CDR1 SGDLS, CDR2 YYNGEE. The V end was cut by 5 bases, the J end by 11 bases, with 19 bases between.

This chain joins TRBV11-2 and TRBJ2-3, with 11 bases that match TRBD2. Trimming at V came to 7 bases and at J to 7 bases, leaving 10 bases not matched to a gene. The CDR3 is 15 amino acids. Germline values: CDR1 SGHAT, CDR2 FQNNGV. In DNA, the CDR3 is TGTGCCAGCATGGGGCTAGCGGGGGGTAAATATACGCAGTATTTT. Translated: CASMGLAGGKYTQYF.

Here the CDR3 DNA reads TGCAGCGTGGGTCAAGGCGCCCAGGGCACTGAAGCTTTCTTT. Encoded protein: CSVGQGAQGTEAFF. This chain joins TRBV29-1 and TRBJ1-1; possible D gene TRBD1, 5 bases. The V end was cut by 6 bases, the J end by 4 bases, with 18 bases between. The CDR3 spans 14 residues. Germline V gene data show CDR1 as SQVTM and CDR2 as ANQGSEA.

This clone was seen only a few times. The chain combines TRBV5-1 with TRBJ1-3; 7 nucleotides align to TRBD1. This CDR3 comprises 14 residues. The trim removed 3 bases at V and 4 bases at J, leaving 4 bases unmatched. Germline V CDR1 and CDR2: SGHRS, YFSETQ. The CDR3 here is CASSSTGLGNTIYF. The CDR3 nucleotides are TGCGCCAGCAGCTCGACAGGGCTCGGAAACACCATATATTTT.

The V gene is TRBV18, the J gene TRBJ2-1, with 13 bases identical to TRBD2. This CDR3 is 18 amino acids long. The V and J ends lost 3 bases and 6 bases, in that order; junction bases with no gene match: 11. The germline V gene has CDR1 KGHSH and CDR2 LQKENI. The CDR3 loop reads CASSPWTSGGAQSNEQFF. DNA of the CDR3: TGTGCCAGCTCACCCTGGACTAGCGGGGGCGCACAAAGCAATGAGCAGTTCTTC.

In this sample, this clone turned up a few times. The CDR3: CASSPPRLTTGRETQYF. CDR3 coding DNA: TGTGCCAGCAGCCCTCCCCGGCTGACTACCGGCAGAGAGACCCAGTACTTC. This rearrangement joins TRBV7-8 to TRBJ2-5; D may be TRBD2 (5 bases). Per the germline V gene, CDR1 is SGHVS and CDR2 is FQNEAQ. V was trimmed by 5 bases and J by 4 bases, leaving 23 bases between them. The CDR3 extends over 17 amino acids.

This rearrangement joins TRBV7-8 to TRBJ2-7, with TRBD2 matching over 9 bases. CDR1 SGHVS and CDR2 FQNEAQ come from the germline V gene. The ends lost 3 bases at V and 4 bases at J; junction bases unmatched: 4. There are 14 residues in the CDR3. The CDR3 here is CASSFSGSGYEQYF. CDR3 in DNA: TGTGCCAGCAGCTTTAGCGGGAGTGGGTACGAGCAGTACTTC.

The rearrangement uses TRBV5-1 and TRBJ2-5; TRBD2 aligns across 7 bases. J was trimmed by 3 bases and V by 4 bases; bases with no gene match: 9. The germline V gene has CDR1 SGHRS and CDR2 YFSETQ. The CDR3 is made up of 15 amino acids. CDR3 region: CASSVLGLEEETQYF. The CDR3 DNA is TGCGCCAGCAGCGTCTTAGGACTAGAGGAAGAGACCCAGTACTTC.

A single count supports this clone. The genes are TRBV29-1 and TRBJ1-2; a weak D match, TRBD1 (6 bases). Germline loops: CDR1 SQVTM, CDR2 ANQGSEA. Deletions cut 6 bases from V and 6 bases from J, with 17 bases between. CDR3 size: 13 residues. DNA for the CDR3: TGCAGCGTGGAGACAGGTAATCTCCATGGCTACACCTTC. This translates into CSVETGNLHGYTF.

The chain joins TRBV19 to TRBJ1-5, with 12 bases aligning to TRBD1. The CDR3 contains 16 residues. Germline V lookup: CDR1 LNHDA, CDR2 SQIVND (reference sequence). V lost 6 bases, J lost 7 bases, and 10 bases stayed unmatched. CDR3 sequence reads: CASSAPGQGAGQPQHF. As DNA, the CDR3 is TGTGCCAGTAGCGCCCCGGGACAGGGGGCTGGACAGCCCCAGCATTTT. Combining the CDR3 with reference TRBV19 and TRBJ1-5 gives the whole variable domain DGGITQSPKYLFRKEGQNVTLSCEQNLNHDAMYWYRQDPGQGLRLIYYSQIVNDFQKGDIAEGYSVSREKKESFPLTVTSAQKNPTAFYLCASSAPGQGAGQPQHFGDGTRLSIL.

The chain joins TRBV7-2 to TRBJ2-1; 8 positions match TRBD1. This CDR3 spans 16 amino acids. From germline, CDR1 is SGHTA and CDR2 FQGNSA. V was clipped by 1 base and J by 6 bases; unmatched bases: 8. The CDR3 DNA follows: TGTGCCAGCAGCTTAGTCTCGGACAGGGCCCGCAATGAGCAGTTCTTC. Translating gives CASSLVSDRARNEQFF. The full variable domain, rest sourced from reference TRBV7-2 and TRBJ2-1, is GAGVSQSPSNKVTEKGKDVELRCDPISGHTALYWYRQSLGQGLEFLIYFQGNSAPDKSGLPSDRFSAERTGGSVSTLTIQRTQQEDSAVYLCASSLVSDRARNEQFFGPGTRLTVL.

Comment on this clone: This CDR3 is also generated by other DNA sequences in the sample. The rearrangement uses TRBV4-2 and TRBJ2-2; weak D call: TRBD2 (6 bases). Between the trimmed V and J ends, which lost 3 bases and 4 bases, there was a span of 9 bases. The CDR3 spans 14 residues. CDR1 is LGHNA and CDR2 is YNFKEQ in the germline V gene. In nucleotides, the CDR3 is TGTGCCAGCAGCCAGGCGGGGTCCACCGGGGAGCTGTTTTTT. Protein: CASSQAGSTGELFF.

This clone was detected a few times. The J gene is TRBJ2-7, the V gene TRBV5-6, with 8 bases lining up with TRBD2. From germline, CDR1 is SGHDT and CDR2 YYEEEE. The CDR3 totals 15 residues. Trimming took 0 bases from V and 2 from J; bases not matched to a gene: 4. CDR3: CASSLEAGVTYEQYF. The CDR3 nucleotides read TGTGCCAGCAGCTTGGAAGCGGGGGTGACCTACGAGCAGTACTTC.

The chain recombines TRBV11-3 with TRBJ2-7; TRBD1 is a possible D gene (5 bases). Germline V gives CDR1 SGHNT, CDR2 YENEEA. The CDR3 contains 13 residues. Trimming took 2 bases from V and 5 from J, leaving 10 bases between them. CDR3 loop: CASSLQGSNEQYF. The CDR3 DNA reads TGTGCCAGCAGCTTACAGGGTTCCAACGAGCAGTACTTC.

V gene TRBV19 combines with J gene TRBJ1-4; D unclear. The germline CDR1 and CDR2 sequences are LNHDA and SQIVND (reference sequence). V shed 7 bases and J shed 0 bases, with 9 bases lying between them. CDR3 length: 14 residues. The CDR3 loop reads CASTPHTTNEKLFF. Written as DNA, the CDR3 is TGTGCCAGTACCCCCCACACAACTAATGAAAAACTGTTTTTT.

The CDR3 nucleotides are TGTGCCAGCTCTACCCTGGGTAGCGGGGGTCCGAGCTCCTACGAGCAGTACTTC. It is translated as CASSTLGSGGPSSYEQYF. The gene calls are TRBV18 and TRBJ2-7; TRBD2 aligns across 9 bases. The junction had 15 bases not matched to a gene; V was cut back by 6 bases and J by 0 bases. Per germline, CDR1 KGHSH and CDR2 LQKENI. The CDR3 has 18 residues.

This chain links TRBV7-2 with TRBJ2-5; 8 nucleotides match TRBD1. The J call may be mistaken, given a closer DNA end match to TRBJ2-7. The CDR3 consists of 14 residues. Germline assignment: CDR1 SGHTA and CDR2 FQGNSA. The CDR3 region is CASSLGQGPFEQYF. For the CDR3, the DNA is TGTGCCAGCAGCTTAGGACAGGGGCCGTTCGAGCAGTACTTC.

In the case of this clone: The sample contains more than one DNA sequence encoding this CDR3. The chain uses TRBV9 and TRBJ1-2; a possible D gene is TRBD1 (6 bases). CDR1 SGDLS and CDR2 YYNGEE come from the germline V gene. The V and J ends lost 0 bases and 6 bases respectively, with 12 bases between them. The CDR3 has 14 residues. The CDR3 is CASSVAAQGDGYTF. The CDR3 coding sequence is TGTGCCAGCAGCGTAGCCGCACAGGGTGATGGCTACACCTTC.

About this clone itself: This specimen includes other DNA sequences encoding the same CDR3. The rearrangement joins TRBV5-4 to TRBJ2-1, with TRBD2 matching 8 bases. The CDR3 length is 17 residues. The germline V gene encodes CDR1 SGHNT and CDR2 YYREEE (reference sequence). The trim removed 4 bases at V and 0 bases at J, leaving 9 bases unmatched. The CDR3 reads CASSPGLAGSSYNEQFF. CDR3 sequence (DNA): TGTGCCAGCAGCCCGGGGTTAGCGGGAAGCTCCTACAATGAGCAGTTCTTC.

This clone was detected only a few times. CDR3 region: CASSQDLREAKSGYTF. For the CDR3, the DNA is TGTGCCAGCAGCCAAGATCTGAGGGAGGCCAAGAGTGGCTACACCTTC. V gene TRBV14 combines with J gene TRBJ1-2; D ambiguous. The CDR3 is 16 amino acids. Germline assignment: CDR1 SGHDN and CDR2 FVKESK. The ends were cut back, 0 bases at V and 7 bases at J, with 18 bases in the middle.

This chain connects TRBV6-1 to TRBJ2-7, with D uncertain. V lost 3 bases and J lost 2, with 8 bases in between. The CDR3 is made up of 13 amino acids. Germline assignment: CDR1 MNHNS and CDR2 SASEGT. CDR3 sequence: CASSDDNTYEQYF. The CDR3 DNA follows: TGTGCCAGCAGTGACGACAACACCTACGAGCAGTACTTC.

The CDR3 nucleotides are TGTGCCAGCAGCTCCTGGGGGGGAGTCACCCAAGAGACCCAGTACTTC. It yields the protein CASSSWGGVTQETQYF. V and J are TRBV7-8 and TRBJ2-5, with 7 positions matching TRBD2. V shed 4 bases and J 1 base; nucleotides not matched to a gene: 9. This CDR3 is 16 amino acids long. Germline CDR1 reads SGHVS; CDR2 reads FQNEAQ.